This TCR beta chain comes out of a study of blood T cell repertoires in COVID-19. Repertoires were generated with immunoSEQ multiplex PCR, while TCRdb's copy carries only in-frame clones and drops some. The table has a few hundred thousand clones, around 88% seen once. This CDR3 is built from 17 residues. Trimming removed 4 bases from V and 4 bases from J; junction bases left unmatched: 6. The V gene's germline CDR1 is MDHEN and CDR2 SYDVKM. This TCR was recovered from a woman aged 25 to 39 who had recovered from COVID-19. What was sequenced was peripheral blood. V gene TRBV28 combines with J gene TRBJ2-3; 15 bases are a match to TRBD2. The CDR3 DNA is TGTGCCAGCAGTTCAGGACTAGCGGGGGGGCTGGCAGATACGCAGTATTTT. Residues: CASSSGLAGGLADTQYF.